These 14 T cell receptor beta chains were all obtained from the same sample, sequenced in a study of cytotoxic CD8 clonotypes in ibrutinib-treated CLL. The repertoire was sequenced with immunoSEQ multiplex PCR; TCRdb's copy has only in-frame clones and lacks some. The table has fewer than 55,000 clones, 50% to 65% seen once. The sample consisted of PBMCs, taken after 24 months of ibrutinib treatment. Every receptor here comes from a human donor with chronic lymphocytic leukemia.

The chain is built from TRBV4-1 and TRBJ1-3, with D uncertain. This CDR3 is built from 15 residues. The germline V gene encodes CDR1 MGHRA and CDR2 YSYEKL. V lost 2 bases, J lost 0 bases, and 8 bases lay in between. CDR3 loop: CASSQYEFSGNTIYF. The DNA for the CDR3 is TGCGCCAGCAGCCAATATGAGTTCTCTGGAAACACCATATATTTT.

This clone turned up a few times. The chain links TRBV25-1 to TRBJ1-2; the match to TRBD1 covers 9 bases. The trim removed 6 bases at V and 7 bases at J, leaving 6 bases unmatched. Germline CDR1 is MGHDK and CDR2 is SYGVNS. The length of the CDR3 is 13 residues. The CDR3 DNA reads as TGTGCCAGCAGCGATACAGGGGGCGGTGGCTACACCTTC. It specifies CASSDTGGGGYTF.

The chain is built from TRBV6-5 and TRBJ1-5; a possible D gene is TRBD1 (6 bases). V was pared by 7 bases and J by 0 bases, with 13 bases between. CDR1 is MNHEY, CDR2 SVGAGI, per germline. The CDR3 spans 15 residues. CDR3 region: CASKLQGDSNQPQHF. CDR3 nucleotides: TGTGCCAGCAAGCTACAGGGAGATAGCAATCAGCCCCAGCATTTT.

J is TRBJ1-1 and V is TRBV13; tentatively, D is TRBD1 (5 bases). This CDR3 is 13 amino acids long. The V end lost 2 bases, the J end lost 4 bases, and 8 bases lay between the germline ends. In germline, CDR1 is PRHDT, CDR2 FYEKMQ (reference sequence). The CDR3 nucleotides are TGTGCCAGCAGCTTATCGGGGGGCACTGAAGCTTTCTTT. This translates into CASSLSGGTEAFF.

This clone was seen a few times. This chain links TRBV5-1 with TRBJ2-2; D is ambiguous. There are 13 residues in the CDR3. Trimming left V 5 bases short and J 3 bases short, with 8 bases between. Per germline, CDR1 SGHRS and CDR2 YFSETQ. This chain's CDR3 is CASSEKHTGELFF. In DNA, the CDR3 is TGCGCCAGCAGTGAAAAGCACACCGGGGAGCTGTTTTTT. Full variable domain (outside the CDR3, taken from reference TRBV5-1 and TRBJ2-2): KAGVTQTPRYLIKTRGQQVTLSCSPISGHRSVSWYQQTPGQGLQFLFEYFSETQRNKGNFPGRFSGRQFSNSRSEMNVSTLELGDSALYLCASSEKHTGELFFGEGSRLTVL.

This clone showed up just a few times. The same CDR3 can be traced to other DNA sequences in this sample. The chain combines TRBV7-9 with TRBJ1-1; D is unclear. Between the trimmed V and J ends, which lost 3 bases and 7 bases, there was a span of 9 bases. Germline lookup yields CDR1 SEHNR and CDR2 FQNEAQ (reference sequence). CDR3 size: 12 residues. In DNA, the CDR3 is TGTGCCAGCAGCTTCACGGGCCTTGAAGCTTTCTTT. As protein: CASSFTGLEAFF.

This clone was recorded only once. The gene calls are TRBV29-1 and TRBJ1-2; weak D call: TRBD1 (5 bases). This CDR3 has 11 amino acids. CDR1 and CDR2 (germline): SQVTM, ANQGSEA. Trimming took off 7 bases at V and 11 bases at J, with 17 bases between the two ends. As DNA, the CDR3 is TGCAGCGCAAGACAGCCGGCCGGATACACCTTC. It codes for CSARQPAGYTF.

This clone has just a few counts. The chain joins TRBV7-8 to TRBJ2-6; D uncertain. The germline V gene has CDR1 SGHVS and CDR2 FQNEAQ. V dropped 3 bases and J dropped 0 bases, with 9 bases sitting between them. The length of the CDR3 is 16 residues. CDR3 sequence (DNA): TGTGCCAGCAGCTTGCAGTCCCCCTCTGGGGCCAACGTCCTGACTTTC. Amino acid sequence: CASSLQSPSGANVLTF. The whole variable domain, remainder taken from reference TRBV7-8 and TRBJ2-6, is GAGVSQSPRYKVAKRGQDVALRCDPISGHVSLFWYQQALGQGPEFLTYFQNEAQLDKSGLPSDRFFAERPEGSVSTLKIQRTQQEDSAVYLCASSLQSPSGANVLTFGAGSRLTVL.

The chain couples TRBV5-1 to TRBJ2-3, with 7 bases fitting TRBD2. CDR3 length: 16 residues. The V segment lost 4 bases and the J segment 2 bases; nucleotides outside the gene matches: 10. Germline V CDR1 and CDR2: SGHRS, YFSETQ. The DNA for the CDR3 is TGCGCCAGCAGCCCAGACAGCGGGGCATACACAGATACGCAGTATTTT. Translation gives CASSPDSGAYTDTQYF. The whole variable domain, filled in from reference TRBV5-1 and TRBJ2-3, reads KAGVTQTPRYLIKTRGQQVTLSCSPISGHRSVSWYQQTPGQGLQFLFEYFSETQRNKGNFPGRFSGRQFSNSRSEMNVSTLELGDSALYLCASSPDSGAYTDTQYFGPGTRLTVL.

This clone has only one observation. The rearrangement uses TRBV2 and TRBJ2-2, with D perhaps being TRBD1 or TRBD2 (5 bases each). Trimming took off 6 bases at V and 3 bases at J, with 11 bases between the two ends. The CDR3 has 14 amino acids. CDR1 and CDR2 (germline): SNHLY, FYNNEI. CDR3 nucleotide sequence: TGTGCCAGCAGAGCAGGGACGTACACCGGGGAGCTGTTTTTT. Translation: CASRAGTYTGELFF.

This clone has only a few counts. The V and J genes are TRBV11-2 and TRBJ1-2; tentative D call: TRBD1 (6 bases). The germline V and J ends were trimmed by 5 bases and 6 bases, with 16 bases remaining between them. CDR1 and CDR2 from the germline V gene are SGHAT and FQNNGV. This CDR3 is built from 14 residues. The DNA of the CDR3 is TGTGCCAGCAGCCTCAAAAGGGGGGGACATGGCTACACCTTC. This sequence encodes CASSLKRGGHGYTF.

The chain is built from TRBV27 and TRBJ1-2; 7 bases map to TRBD1. The length of the CDR3 is 14 residues. Germline V lookup: CDR1 MNHEY, CDR2 SMNVEV (reference sequence). Trimming at V came to 8 bases and at J to 7 bases, leaving 13 bases not matched to a gene. This CDR3 reads CASGGTDLLSGYTF. The CDR3 nucleotides read TGTGCCAGCGGCGGGACAGACCTTTTGAGTGGCTACACCTTC.

This rearrangement joins TRBV5-1 to TRBJ1-1, with TRBD1 matching 8 bases. The J segment lost 1 base and the V segment lost 4 bases, leaving 3 bases of the junction unmatched. This CDR3 comprises 14 residues. Germline CDR1 and CDR2: SGHRS and YFSETQ. The CDR3 here is CASSPTGGNTEAFF. DNA of the CDR3: TGCGCCAGCAGCCCTACAGGGGGGAACACTGAAGCTTTCTTT. Full variable domain (missing parts from reference TRBV5-1 and TRBJ1-1): KAGVTQTPRYLIKTRGQQVTLSCSPISGHRSVSWYQQTPGQGLQFLFEYFSETQRNKGNFPGRFSGRQFSNSRSEMNVSTLELGDSALYLCASSPTGGNTEAFFGQGTRLTVV.

This clone appeared once. The chain recombines TRBV29-1 with TRBJ2-3; D gene uncertain. V was clipped by 7 bases and J by 11 bases, with 16 bases between them. This CDR3 comprises 11 residues. Germline V gene data show CDR1 as SQVTM and CDR2 as ANQGSEA. The DNA for the CDR3 is TGCAGCGCTCTAACAGATTCGGTGCAGTATTTT. The encoded protein is CSALTDSVQYF.